The clone carrying this TCR beta chain has just a few counts. This record comes from a study of T-cell reconstitution after alpha-beta-depleted transplantation in children. The V end was cut by 1 base, the J end by 3 bases, with 10 bases between. In germline, CDR1 is DFQATT, CDR2 SNEGSKA (reference sequence). There are 14 residues in the CDR3. Preparation of the TCRbeta library used unique molecular identifiers. TCRdb re-derived calls from the PCR reads in MiXCR, one entry per CDR3 protein. The data contain just under 550,000 distinct CDR3 sequences, approximately 20% of them singletons. This chain links TRBV20-1 with TRBJ1-5, with no clear D. Material: PBMCs from the stem cell graft donor, obtained from the stem cell graft. The receptor was isolated from a human donor who donated a stem cell graft to a child with acute lymphoblastic leukemia. In DNA form, the CDR3 reads TGCAGTGCTAGAGGATCGGGCAACAATCAGCCCCAGCATTTT. Translation gives CSARGSGNNQPQHF.